The rows below give T cell receptor beta chains drawn from one sample of a study of CD8 T cells in ankylosing spondylitis. TCRdb re-derived calls from the 5' RACE reads in MiXCR, one entry per CDR3 protein. The top ten hold over 12% of the sample, which has roughly 180,000 distinct CDR3 sequences, around a tenth seen once. The sample taken for sequencing was blood, either unsorted or a sorted T cell fraction (not recorded which). The source is a female donor with ankylosing spondylitis or in good health (not recorded which). CDR3s include the opening cysteine and the closing phenylalanine or tryptophan. A D gene is named only where the DNA matches it firmly. Size is omitted from some rows. Given values are once, few, many or a class for expanded clones.

v_gene: TRBV9
d_gene: .
abundance: .
j_gene: TRBJ2-5
CDR3nt: TGTGCCAGCAGCCGCGGACTCCTAATAGAGACCCAGTACTTC
CDR3aa: CASSRGLLIETQYF

v_gene: TRBV10-1
d_gene: .
abundance: few
j_gene: TRBJ1-5
CDR3nt: TGCGCCATTAGGGTTAATCAGCCCCAGCATTTT
CDR3aa: CAIRVNQPQHF

v_gene: TRBV27
d_gene: TRBD2
abundance: few
j_gene: TRBJ2-7
CDR3nt: TGTGCCAGCAGTTCTCAAGCGGGAGTGAGGTACGAGCAGTACTTC
CDR3aa: CASSSQAGVRYEQYF

v_gene: TRBV12-3/TRBV12-4
d_gene: TRBD1
abundance: few
j_gene: TRBJ1-2
CDR3nt: TGTGCCACAAAATCCCGGGACAGGGTGTATGGCTACACCTTC
CDR3aa: CATKSRDRVYGYTF

v_gene: TRBV4-3
d_gene: .
abundance: .
j_gene: TRBJ1-2
CDR3nt: TGCGCCAGCAGCCTCACGGACAGCGTTTCCTATGGCTACACCTTC
CDR3aa: CASSLTDSVSYGYTF

v_gene: TRBV12-3/TRBV12-4
d_gene: .
abundance: many
j_gene: TRBJ1-1
CDR3nt: TGTGCCAGCAGGTTGGGGCTGGGTGAGGGCACTGAAGCTTTCTTT
CDR3aa: CASRLGLGEGTEAFF

v_gene: TRBV20-1
d_gene: TRBD2
abundance: .
j_gene: TRBJ2-3
CDR3nt: TGCAGTGCTAGGACGACTAGCGGGTGGTTCACAGATACGCAGTATTTT
CDR3aa: CSARTTSGWFTDTQYF

v_gene: TRBV28
d_gene: .
abundance: few
j_gene: TRBJ1-1
CDR3nt: TGTGCCAGCCGGGCGGGGACCACTGAAGCTTTCTTT
CDR3aa: CASRAGTTEAFF

v_gene: TRBV10-3
d_gene: .
abundance: few
j_gene: TRBJ1-1
CDR3nt: TGTGCCTCCAACGACGGGGGAGGGGTGGCAGCTTTCTTT
CDR3aa: CASNDGGGVAAFF

v_gene: TRBV12-3/TRBV12-4
d_gene: TRBD2
abundance: few
j_gene: TRBJ2-3
CDR3nt: TGTGCCAGCAGTCCCCCCCTAGCGGGAGCAGATACGCAGTATTTT
CDR3aa: CASSPPLAGADTQYF

v_gene: TRBV6-1
d_gene: .
abundance: many
j_gene: TRBJ1-1
CDR3nt: TGTGCCAGCATGATGGGGGTGGAGACTGAAGCTTTCTTT
CDR3aa: CASMMGVETEAFF

v_gene: TRBV6-2/TRBV6-3
d_gene: TRBD2
abundance: few
j_gene: TRBJ2-5
CDR3nt: TGTGCCAGCAGTTACGCGGGAGGGCCCTCTCGATACTTC
CDR3aa: CASSYAGGPSRYF

v_gene: TRBV29-1
d_gene: .
abundance: many
j_gene: TRBJ2-7
CDR3nt: TGCAGCGTCCGGAACGGTGCGGGCGAGCAGTACTTC
CDR3aa: CSVRNGAGEQYF

v_gene: TRBV11-2
d_gene: .
abundance: few
j_gene: TRBJ2-7
CDR3nt: TGTGCCAGCAGCTGGCAGGACTCCTACGAGCAGTACTTC
CDR3aa: CASSWQDSYEQYF

v_gene: TRBV6-1
d_gene: .
abundance: few
j_gene: TRBJ2-3
CDR3nt: TGTGCCAGCAGCTCACTAGCTTCTCCACCAGCAGATACGCAGTATTTT
CDR3aa: CASSSLASPPADTQYF

v_gene: TRBV4-1
d_gene: .
abundance: few
j_gene: TRBJ1-5
CDR3nt: TGCGCCAGCAGCCCAAGAGAGGTGGCAGACCCAAATCAGCCCCAGCATTTT
CDR3aa: CASSPREVADPNQPQHF

v_gene: TRBV9
d_gene: TRBD2
abundance: .
j_gene: TRBJ2-7
CDR3nt: TGTGCCAGCAGCGTAGCCGGGGACTATCTTCCCTACGAGCAGTACTTC
CDR3aa: CASSVAGDYLPYEQYF

v_gene: TRBV12-3/TRBV12-4
d_gene: .
abundance: few
j_gene: TRBJ2-6
CDR3nt: TGTGCCAGCAGTTGCGAGGGTGATCCTGGGGCCAACGTCCTGACTTTC
CDR3aa: CASSCEGDPGANVLTF

v_gene: TRBV29-1
d_gene: .
abundance: .
j_gene: TRBJ1-2
CDR3nt: TGCAGCGTTGATCCAGACTCCGACTACACCTTC
CDR3aa: CSVDPDSDYTF

v_gene: TRBV23-1
d_gene: .
abundance: .
j_gene: TRBJ2-6
CDR3nt: TGCGCCAGCAGTCATGCGGCACCTTACTCTGGGGCCAACGTCCTGACTTTC
CDR3aa: CASSHAAPYSGANVLTF

v_gene: TRBV5-1
d_gene: .
abundance: many
j_gene: TRBJ2-3
CDR3nt: TGCGCCAGCAGGGGACAAAGGGCGGGAGATACGCAGTATTTT
CDR3aa: CASRGQRAGDTQYF

v_gene: TRBV29-1
d_gene: .
abundance: few
j_gene: TRBJ2-7
CDR3nt: TGCAGCGGGGATGACAGGTTGCGCGACTCATCCTACGAGCAGTACTTC
CDR3aa: CSGDDRLRDSSYEQYF

v_gene: TRBV20-1
d_gene: .
abundance: .
j_gene: TRBJ2-7
CDR3nt: TGCAGTGCTAGTGGCGACAACTCCTACGAGCAGTACTTC
CDR3aa: CSASGDNSYEQYF

v_gene: TRBV2
d_gene: .
abundance: .
j_gene: TRBJ2-1
CDR3nt: TGTGCCAGCAGTGGGGGGCTCGTGCGTGAGCAGTTCTTC
CDR3aa: CASSGGLVREQFF

v_gene: TRBV11-2
d_gene: TRBD2
abundance: .
j_gene: TRBJ2-1
CDR3nt: TGTGCCAGCAGCTTAGATCCCGGCGGGAGGGTCTACAATGAGCAGTTCTTC
CDR3aa: CASSLDPGGRVYNEQFF

v_gene: TRBV7-7
d_gene: TRBD1
abundance: few
j_gene: TRBJ2-1
CDR3nt: TGTGCTAGCAGCGTCTCCGGGACAGAACCCTACAATGAGCAGTTCTTC
CDR3aa: CASSVSGTEPYNEQFF

v_gene: TRBV29-1
d_gene: .
abundance: many
j_gene: TRBJ2-2
CDR3nt: TGCAGCGTTGAGGGAGGAGCCGGGGAGCTGTTTTTT
CDR3aa: CSVEGGAGELFF

v_gene: TRBV6-5
d_gene: TRBD2
abundance: few
j_gene: TRBJ2-1
CDR3nt: TGTGCCAGCAGTCAGGGACTAGCGAACAATGAGCAGTTCTTC
CDR3aa: CASSQGLANNEQFF

v_gene: TRBV29-1
d_gene: .
abundance: many
j_gene: TRBJ2-7
CDR3nt: TGCAGCGCCGGGGGGCAGGTGAGCTACGAGCAGTACTTC
CDR3aa: CSAGGQVSYEQYF

v_gene: TRBV2
d_gene: .
abundance: many
j_gene: TRBJ1-1
CDR3nt: TGTGCCAGCAGCGCCGGGGGGGACACTGAAGCTTTCTTT
CDR3aa: CASSAGGDTEAFF

v_gene: TRBV2
d_gene: TRBD2
abundance: .
j_gene: TRBJ2-1
CDR3nt: TGTGCCAGCAGTGACGATCCGGGACTAGCTTCTGACAATGAGCAGTTCTTC
CDR3aa: CASSDDPGLASDNEQFF

v_gene: TRBV12-3/TRBV12-4
d_gene: .
abundance: many
j_gene: TRBJ2-3
CDR3nt: TGTGCCAGCAGTTTCGGTGGGGGGAGAGATACGCAGTATTTT
CDR3aa: CASSFGGGRDTQYF

v_gene: TRBV5-6
d_gene: .
abundance: few
j_gene: TRBJ2-2
CDR3nt: TGTGCCAGCAGCTTGGGAAGTCCCGGGGAGCTGTTTTTT
CDR3aa: CASSLGSPGELFF

v_gene: TRBV7-9
d_gene: TRBD2
abundance: .
j_gene: TRBJ2-3
CDR3nt: TGTGCCAGCAGCTCCATAGCGGGGCGCACAGATACGCAGTATTTT
CDR3aa: CASSSIAGRTDTQYF

v_gene: TRBV20-1
d_gene: TRBD2
abundance: .
j_gene: TRBJ2-1
CDR3nt: TGCAGTGCCACCGGACTAGCGGGAGGGATACGCTCCTACAATGAGCAGTTCTTC
CDR3aa: CSATGLAGGIRSYNEQFF

v_gene: TRBV25-1
d_gene: .
abundance: many
j_gene: TRBJ2-5
CDR3nt: TGTGCCAGCAGTGAACCCGAGACCCAGTACTTC
CDR3aa: CASSEPETQYF

v_gene: TRBV7-6
d_gene: TRBD1
abundance: many
j_gene: TRBJ1-3
CDR3nt: TGTGCCAGCAGCTACAGGGGGCGAGAAAACACCATATATTTT
CDR3aa: CASSYRGRENTIYF

v_gene: TRBV20-1
d_gene: .
abundance: few
j_gene: TRBJ1-1
CDR3nt: TGCAGTGCTAGAGGACCGTCGAACACTGAAGCTTTCTTT
CDR3aa: CSARGPSNTEAFF

v_gene: TRBV12-3/TRBV12-4
d_gene: .
abundance: few
j_gene: TRBJ1-5
CDR3nt: TGTGCCAGCAGTTCCGACAGCAATCAGCCCCAGCATTTT
CDR3aa: CASSSDSNQPQHF